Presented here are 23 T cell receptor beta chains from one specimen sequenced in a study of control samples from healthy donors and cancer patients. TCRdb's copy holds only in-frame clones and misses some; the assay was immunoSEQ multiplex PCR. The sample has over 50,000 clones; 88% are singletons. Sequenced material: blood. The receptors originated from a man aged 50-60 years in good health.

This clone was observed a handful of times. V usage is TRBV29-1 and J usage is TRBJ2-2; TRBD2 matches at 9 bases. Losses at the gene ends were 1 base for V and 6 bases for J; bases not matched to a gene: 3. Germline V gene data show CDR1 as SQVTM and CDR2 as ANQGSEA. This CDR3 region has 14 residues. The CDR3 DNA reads TGCAGCGTTGAAGCGGCGGGAGGGCCCGGGGAGCTGTTTTTT. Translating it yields CSVEAAGGPGELFF.

In nucleotides, the CDR3 is TGTGCCAGCAGCTTTTCGAGCTCTGGAAACACCATATATTTT. Its translation is CASSFSSSGNTIYF. This chain uses TRBV11-2 with TRBJ1-3; no firm D call. V dropped 3 bases and J dropped 0 bases, with 6 bases sitting between them. CDR1 is SGHAT and CDR2 is FQNNGV in the germline V gene. There are 14 residues in the CDR3.

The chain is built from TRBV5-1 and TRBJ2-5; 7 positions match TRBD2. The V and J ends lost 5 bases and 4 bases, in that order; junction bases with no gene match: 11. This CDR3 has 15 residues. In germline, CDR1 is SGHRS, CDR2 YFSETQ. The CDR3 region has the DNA TGCGCCAGCAGTAAATCAGGGACTAACTTAGAGACCCAGTACTTC. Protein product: CASSKSGTNLETQYF.

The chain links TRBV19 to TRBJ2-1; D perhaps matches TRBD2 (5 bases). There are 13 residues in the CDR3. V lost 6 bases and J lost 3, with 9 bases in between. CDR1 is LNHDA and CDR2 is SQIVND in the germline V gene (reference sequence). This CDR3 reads CASSRTHYNEQFF. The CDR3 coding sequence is TGTGCCAGTAGCCGGACTCACTACAATGAGCAGTTCTTC.

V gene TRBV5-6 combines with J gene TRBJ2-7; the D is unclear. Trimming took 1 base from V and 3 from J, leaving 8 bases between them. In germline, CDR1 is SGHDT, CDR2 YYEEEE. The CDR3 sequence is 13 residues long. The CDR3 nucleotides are TGTGCCAGCAGCTTGTTTGTGGACTACGAGCAGTACTTC. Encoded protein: CASSLFVDYEQYF.

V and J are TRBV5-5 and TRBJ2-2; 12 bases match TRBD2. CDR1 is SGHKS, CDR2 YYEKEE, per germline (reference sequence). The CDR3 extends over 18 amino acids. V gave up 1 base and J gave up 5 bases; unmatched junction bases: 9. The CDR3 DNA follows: TGTGCCAGCAGCTTGAACCGACTAGCGGGAGTGTGGACCGGGGAGCTGTTTTTT. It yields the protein CASSLNRLAGVWTGELFF.

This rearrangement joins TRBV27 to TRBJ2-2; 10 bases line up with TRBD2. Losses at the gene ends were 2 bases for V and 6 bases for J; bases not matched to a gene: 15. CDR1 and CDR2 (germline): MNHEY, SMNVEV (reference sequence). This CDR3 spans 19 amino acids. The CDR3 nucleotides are TGTGCCAGCAGTTTAGGGACAGTGATAAGCGGGAGGGCCCCCGGGGAGCTGTTTTTT. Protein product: CASSLGTVISGRAPGELFF.

The CDR3: CAISGTGTYNEQFF. The CDR3 nucleotides are TGTGCCATCAGCGGGACAGGGACTTACAATGAGCAGTTCTTC. The chain combines TRBV10-3 with TRBJ2-1; 9 nucleotides match TRBD1. CDR3 length: 14 amino acids. V lost 6 bases to trimming and J lost 4 bases; unmatched junction nucleotides: 4. From germline, CDR1 is ENHRY and CDR2 SYGVKD.

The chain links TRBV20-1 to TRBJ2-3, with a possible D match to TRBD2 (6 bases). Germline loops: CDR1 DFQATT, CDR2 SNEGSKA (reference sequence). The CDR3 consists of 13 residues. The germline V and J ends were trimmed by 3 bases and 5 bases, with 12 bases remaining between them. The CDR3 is CSASKPGVDTQYF. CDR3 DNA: TGCAGTGCTAGTAAACCGGGAGTAGATACGCAGTATTTT.

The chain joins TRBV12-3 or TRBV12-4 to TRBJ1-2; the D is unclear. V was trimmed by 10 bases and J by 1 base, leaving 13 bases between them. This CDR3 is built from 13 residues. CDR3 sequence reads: CATDNLDNYGYTF. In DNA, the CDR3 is TGTGCCACAGACAACCTGGATAACTATGGCTACACCTTC.

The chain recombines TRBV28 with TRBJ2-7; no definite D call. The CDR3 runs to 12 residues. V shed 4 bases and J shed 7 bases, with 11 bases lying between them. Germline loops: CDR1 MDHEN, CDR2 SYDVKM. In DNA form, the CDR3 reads TGTGCCAGCAGTTGGGAAACCCGGGAGCAGTACTTC. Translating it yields CASSWETREQYF.

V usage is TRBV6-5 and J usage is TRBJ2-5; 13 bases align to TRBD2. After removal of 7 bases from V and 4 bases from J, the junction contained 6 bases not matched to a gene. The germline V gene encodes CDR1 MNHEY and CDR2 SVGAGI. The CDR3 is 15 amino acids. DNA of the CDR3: TGTGCCAGCACCCTACTAGCGGGAGGGCCAGAGACCCAGTACTTC. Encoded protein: CASTLLAGGPETQYF.

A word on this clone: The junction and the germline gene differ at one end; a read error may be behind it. The CDR3: CASSQGQGVGSPLHF. CDR3 coding DNA: TGTGCCAGCAGTCAAGGTCAGGGGGTCGGGTCACCCCTCCACTTT. V and J are TRBV3-1 (or the pseudogene TRBV3-2) and TRBJ1-6, with 7 bases lining up with TRBD1. This CDR3 is 15 amino acids long. Germline CDR1 is LGHDT and CDR2 is YNNKEL (reference sequence).

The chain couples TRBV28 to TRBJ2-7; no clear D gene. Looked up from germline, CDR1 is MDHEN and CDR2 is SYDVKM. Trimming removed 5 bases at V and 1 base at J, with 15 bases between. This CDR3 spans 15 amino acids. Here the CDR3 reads CASSLGSAGSYEQYF. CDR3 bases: TGTGCCAGCAGTCTCGGGTCAGCAGGTTCCTACGAGCAGTACTTC. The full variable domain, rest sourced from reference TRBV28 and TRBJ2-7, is DVKVTQSSRYLVKRTGEKVFLECVQDMDHENMFWYRQDPGLGLRLIYFSYDVKMKEKGDIPEGYSVSREKKERFSLILESASTNQTSMYLCASSLGSAGSYEQYFGPGTRLTVT.

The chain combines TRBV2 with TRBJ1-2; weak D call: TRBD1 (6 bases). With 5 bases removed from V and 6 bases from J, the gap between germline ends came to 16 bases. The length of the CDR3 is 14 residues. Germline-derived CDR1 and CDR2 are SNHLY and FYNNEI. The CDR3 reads CASSPNTGSNGYTF. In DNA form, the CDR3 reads TGTGCCAGCAGTCCCAATACAGGGTCGAATGGCTACACCTTC.

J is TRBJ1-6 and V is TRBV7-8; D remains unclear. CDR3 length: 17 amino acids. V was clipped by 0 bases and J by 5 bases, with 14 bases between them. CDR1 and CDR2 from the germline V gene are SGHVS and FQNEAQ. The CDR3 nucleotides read TGTGCCAGCAGCTTAGCGGGTGACACCAAAAATAATTCACCCCTCCACTTT. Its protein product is CASSLAGDTKNNSPLHF.

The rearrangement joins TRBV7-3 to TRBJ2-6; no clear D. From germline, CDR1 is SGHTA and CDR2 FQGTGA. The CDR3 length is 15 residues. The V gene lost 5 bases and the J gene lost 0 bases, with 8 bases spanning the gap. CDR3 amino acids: CASSPIHSGANVLTF. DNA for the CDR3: TGTGCCAGCAGCCCAATCCACTCTGGGGCCAACGTCCTGACTTTC.

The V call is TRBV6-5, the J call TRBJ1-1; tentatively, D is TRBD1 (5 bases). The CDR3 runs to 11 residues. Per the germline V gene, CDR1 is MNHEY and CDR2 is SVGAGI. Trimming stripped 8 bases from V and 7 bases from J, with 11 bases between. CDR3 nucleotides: TGTGCCAGCCGGGACCGTAGTGAAGCTTTCTTT. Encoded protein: CASRDRSEAFF.

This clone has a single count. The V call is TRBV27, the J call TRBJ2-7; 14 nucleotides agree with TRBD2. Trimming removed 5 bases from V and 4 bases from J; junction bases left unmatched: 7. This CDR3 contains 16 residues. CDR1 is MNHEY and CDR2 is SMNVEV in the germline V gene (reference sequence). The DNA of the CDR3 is TGTGCCAGCAGTCCGACTGGGACTAGCGGGAGTTACGAGCAGTACTTC. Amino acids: CASSPTGTSGSYEQYF.

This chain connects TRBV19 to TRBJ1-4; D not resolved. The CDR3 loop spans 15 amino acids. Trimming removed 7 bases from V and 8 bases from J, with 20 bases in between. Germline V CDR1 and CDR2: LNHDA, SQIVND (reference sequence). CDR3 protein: CASTFGPDAGEKLFF. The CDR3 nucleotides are TGTGCCAGTACCTTCGGCCCAGACGCGGGGGAAAAACTGTTTTTT.

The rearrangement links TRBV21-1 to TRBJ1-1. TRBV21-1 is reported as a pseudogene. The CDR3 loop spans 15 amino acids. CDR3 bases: TGTGCCAGCAGCCAGCCGGGACCCTCGAACACTGAAGCTTTCTTT. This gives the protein CASSQPGPSNTEAFF.

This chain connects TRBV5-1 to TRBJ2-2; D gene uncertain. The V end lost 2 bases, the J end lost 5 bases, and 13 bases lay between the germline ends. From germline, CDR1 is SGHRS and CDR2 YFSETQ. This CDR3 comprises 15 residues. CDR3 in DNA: TGCGCCAGCAGCTTAGATAGCCGAGGAACCGGGGAGCTGTTTTTT. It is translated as CASSLDSRGTGELFF.

CDR3 nucleotide sequence: TGTGCCAGCAGCTCGGGGACTAGCCCCATGGAGACCCAGTACTTC. Translating it yields CASSSGTSPMETQYF. The genes are TRBV5-4 and TRBJ2-5; TRBD2 matches at 9 bases. Trimming at V came to 3 bases and at J to 5 bases, leaving 8 bases not matched to a gene. The CDR3 is made up of 15 amino acids. In germline, CDR1 is SGHNT, CDR2 YYREEE (reference sequence).